This T cell receptor beta chain emerged from a study of identical twins. TCRdb reanalysed the 5' RACE reads using MiXCR and keeps one entry per CDR3 protein. The table shows approximately 630,000 distinct CDR3 sequences, with just over 7% occurring only once. Study observations and caveats: The abundant beta clonotypes from cord blood had fewer insertions, and memory repertoires had none of this. The degree of excess twin sharing was weaker in beta out-of-frame sequences.

This clonotype appeared many times. What it binds is not known. The trim removed 4 bases at V and 0 bases at J, leaving 7 bases unmatched. This CDR3 has 16 amino acids. Germline CDR1 and CDR2: SGHRS and YFSETQ. These data were likewise used in another study, on yellow fever vaccine responses in identical twins.

The chain recombines TRBV5-1 with TRBJ2-1, with 7 bases lining up with TRBD2. The sequenced sample was PBMCs. The origin of this receptor is a young woman in good health. CDR3 DNA sequence: TGCGCCAGCAGCCCCACTAGCGCCAGCTCCTACAATGAGCAGTTCTTC. Amino acid sequence: CASSPTSASSYNEQFF. The whole variable domain, remainder taken from reference TRBV5-1 and TRBJ2-1, is KAGVTQTPRYLIKTRGQQVTLSCSPISGHRSVSWYQQTPGQGLQFLFEYFSETQRNKGNFPGRFSGRQFSNSRSEMNVSTLELGDSALYLCASSPTSASSYNEQFFGPGTRLTVL.